The entry below describes one TCR beta chain. Its antigen is as yet unknown. This record comes from a study of shared clonotypes between healthy human individuals. Study in general: Sampling drew on donors who were a couple of women and three men aged 18 to 49. Overall study results and limits: In contrast to clonotypes shared by all four donors, non-shared clonotypes had lower generation probabilities. The low donor count limited represented genetic and exposure-history diversity. Some naive CD4 clonotypes, roughly 5%, turned up in common across several donors.

In germline, CDR1 is SGHVS, CDR2 FQNEAQ. The CDR3 is 15 amino acids. V shed 0 bases and J shed 0 bases, with 8 bases lying between them. Sequencing used immunoSEQ multiplex PCR; TCRdb keeps in-frame clones, though not all of them. The profile shows about 2.4 million clones, 85% to 95% of them singletons. The chain uses TRBV7-8 and TRBJ1-1; D is undetermined. The sequencing input was naive CD4+ T cells sorted from blood. Subset defined: CD45RA+ positively selected. The source of this sequence is a man aged 18-30 years in good health. CDR3 amino acids: CASSLAPGLNTEAFF. The CDR3 DNA follows: TGTGCCAGCAGCTTAGCACCAGGTTTGAACACTGAAGCTTTCTTT.